What follows are 18 T cell receptor beta chains derived from one specimen sequenced in a study of regulatory T cells in long-lasting Graves disease. The time point was: newly diagnosed GD, antithyroid drugs for less than 3 months. Isolated PBMC RNA provided the starting material for the TCR library. Construction of the TCR beta libraries employed iRepertoire HTBI primers in conjunction with Arm-PCR of CDR3 regions. MiXCR was run by TCRdb on the multiplex PCR reads, yielding one entry per CDR3 protein. The sample lists some 220,000 distinct CDR3 sequences, roughly a fifth occurring once. Another study also made use of these data, one on T cells in Graves' hyperthyroidism and ophthalmopathy.

The sequenced sample was peripheral blood mononuclear cells (PBMCs), obtained at new diagnosis, from a patient treated with antithyroid drugs. These receptors all come from a woman in her twenties or thirties with Graves disease.

In its sample, this clonotype was seen many times. The rearrangement uses TRBV12-3 or TRBV12-4 and TRBJ1-1, with a weak D call TRBD1 (5 bases). The V end was cut by 6 bases, the J end by 6 bases, with 11 bases between. The CDR3 has 12 amino acids. DNA for the CDR3: TGTGCCAGCAGCCTCCGGGACTCTGAAGCTTTCTTT. Protein product: CASSLRDSEAFF.

This clonotype showed up just a few times. The J gene is TRBJ2-7, the V gene TRBV24-1; D remains ambiguous. Trimming cost V 1 base and J 6 bases, with 9 bases left between them. Per germline, CDR1 KGHDR and CDR2 SFDVKD. The length of the CDR3 is 13 residues. CDR3 nucleotides: TGTGCCACCAGTGATTTAGGAACCTTCGAGCAGTACTTC. Translated, it gives CATSDLGTFEQYF.

This clonotype was counted at least ten times. V gene TRBV12-3 or TRBV12-4 combines with J gene TRBJ1-3, with D unresolved. This CDR3 is 17 amino acids long. Trimming shortened V by 8 bases and J by 0 bases, and 20 bases separated the two germline ends. The CDR3 coding sequence is TGTGCCAGCTGGGTCATTACCGACAAACTCTCTGGAAACACCATATATTTT. It translates to CASWVITDKLSGNTIYF.

Concerning this clonotype itself: A clone one base away is much larger, so this may be a read error. The CDR3 region has the DNA TGTGCCAGCAGCTTGATAAGCGGATCGAACACTGAAGCTTTATTT. It encodes CASSLISGSNTEALF. The V call is TRBV7-6, the J call TRBJ1-1; no reliable D call. The CDR3 has 15 amino acids. The V gene's germline CDR1 is SGHVS and CDR2 FNYEAQ. Filled out from reference TRBV7-6 and TRBJ1-1, the complete variable domain reads GAGVSQSPRYKVTKRGQDVALRCDPISGHVSLYWYRQALGQGPEFLTYFNYEAQQDKSGLPNDRFSAERPEGSISTLTIQRTEQRDSAMYRCASSLISGSNTEALFGQGTRLTVV.

Many counts were recorded for this clonotype. The gene calls are TRBV3-1 and TRBJ2-5; no clear D gene. In germline, CDR1 is LGHDT, CDR2 YNNKEL (reference sequence). The V gene lost 0 bases and the J gene lost 3 bases, with 26 bases spanning the gap. The CDR3 has 20 amino acids. DNA of the CDR3: TGTGCCAGCAGCCAAGATCCTCTGTTTCCAGATAACGGCAGGAAAGAGACCCAGTACTTC. Translating it yields CASSQDPLFPDNGRKETQYF.

This clonotype showed up many times. The V and J genes are TRBV9 and TRBJ1-5; no firm D call. The germline V and J ends were trimmed by 0 bases and 10 bases, with 8 bases remaining between them. This CDR3 contains 12 residues. Germline assignment: CDR1 SGDLS and CDR2 YYNGEE. The CDR3 DNA is TGTGCCAGCAGCGTAGATTCCGGCCCCCAGCATTTT. The encoded protein is CASSVDSGPQHF. Based on the CDR3 plus reference TRBV9 and TRBJ1-5, the full variable domain is DSGVTQTPKHLITATGQRVTLRCSPRSGDLSVYWYQQSLDQGLQFLIQYYNGEERAKGNILERFSAQQFPDLHSELNLSSLELGDSALYFCASSVDSGPQHFGDGTRLSIL.

On this clonotype: The junction shows a germline mismatch at one end, possibly a read error. This chain uses TRBV6-5 with TRBJ2-3, with 11 nucleotides matching TRBD2. The CDR3 has 13 residues. Germline V gives CDR1 MNHEY, CDR2 SVGAGI. The CDR3: CASSYLSGGALHF. The CDR3 DNA is TGTGCCAGCAGTTACCTTAGCGGGGGGGCCTTGCATTTT.

In this sample, this clonotype turned up many times. The chain couples TRBV28 to TRBJ2-7; TRBD2 might be the D (5 bases). CDR3 length: 15 residues. Germline CDR1 and CDR2: MDHEN and SYDVKM. Trimming left V 2 bases short and J 0 bases short, with 11 bases between. CDR3 sequence: CASSLGSTHSYEQYF. CDR3 nucleotides: TGTGCCAGCAGTTTAGGGAGCACACACTCCTACGAGCAGTACTTC.

This clonotype was seen a few times. The chain joins TRBV2 to TRBJ2-3; the D is unclear. The V gene lost 6 bases and the J gene lost 6 bases, with 19 bases spanning the gap. CDR1 and CDR2 (germline): SNHLY, FYNNEI. The CDR3 runs to 15 residues. CDR3 sequence reads: CASSSNHIGSDTQYF. The CDR3 bases are TGTGCCAGCAGCTCTAACCACATAGGTTCCGATACGCAGTATTTT. Supplemented by reference TRBV2 and TRBJ2-3, the full variable domain reads EPEVTQTPSHQVTQMGQEVILRCVPISNHLYFYWYRQILGQKVEFLVSFYNNEISEKSEIFDDQFSVERPDGSNFTLKIRSTKLEDSAMYFCASSSNHIGSDTQYFGPGTRLTVL.

This clonotype has at least ten counts. The chain employs TRBV7-3 and TRBJ2-1; 8 bases fit TRBD2. With 4 bases clipped from V and 2 bases from J, the junction kept 4 bases outside the gene matches. The CDR3 has 15 residues. Looked up from germline, CDR1 is SGHTA and CDR2 is FQGTGA. The CDR3 region is CASSSGLAPYNEQFF. Here the CDR3 DNA reads TGTGCCAGCAGCTCTGGACTAGCCCCCTACAATGAGCAGTTCTTC.

This clonotype was seen repeatedly, ten times or more. The V gene is TRBV2, the J gene TRBJ2-2; TRBD2 agrees at 10 bases. Germline values: CDR1 SNHLY, CDR2 FYNNEI. The CDR3 spans 16 residues. Unmatched junction bases numbered 6, after V lost 7 bases and J lost 1 base. The CDR3 nucleotides read TGTGCCAGCAATCCCGGGACTAGCGTGAACACCGGGGAGCTGTTTTTT. It specifies CASNPGTSVNTGELFF.

This chain uses TRBV6-1 with TRBJ1-1, with D possibly TRBD1 on 5 matching bases. This CDR3 comprises 11 residues. CDR1 and CDR2 from the germline V gene are MNHNS and SASEGT. The V end was cut by 10 bases, the J end by 7 bases, with 13 bases between. The CDR3 region has the DNA TGTGCCACCACATTGGGGGGTGAAGCTTTCTTT. Translated: CATTLGGEAFF.

V and J are TRBV9 and TRBJ2-7; the D call may be TRBD1 or TRBD2 (5 bases each). This CDR3 is 15 amino acids long. CDR1 is SGDLS, CDR2 YYNGEE, per germline. With 3 bases removed from V and 1 base from J, the gap between germline ends came to 14 bases. The CDR3 nucleotides are TGTGCCAGCAGCGACGGACGGGACGTTTCCTACGAGCAGTACTTC. Translating gives CASSDGRDVSYEQYF. The entire variable domain, with the rest obtained from reference TRBV9 and TRBJ2-7, is as follows: DSGVTQTPKHLITATGQRVTLRCSPRSGDLSVYWYQQSLDQGLQFLIQYYNGEERAKGNILERFSAQQFPDLHSELNLSSLELGDSALYFCASSDGRDVSYEQYFGPGTRLTVT.

This clonotype was found many times. The chain links TRBV15 to TRBJ1-1; D remains unclear. The CDR3 extends over 15 amino acids. Germline V gene data show CDR1 as LNHNV and CDR2 as YYDKDF (reference sequence). V was trimmed by 0 bases and J by 2 bases, leaving 10 bases between them. The CDR3 nucleotides are TGTGCCACCAGCAGAGATGGGGAACTTAACACTGAAGCTTTCTTT. Its translation: CATSRDGELNTEAFF.

With respect to this clonotype: A read error likely explains this, since a far larger clone differs by one base. The genes are TRBV11-2 and TRBJ2-1; D is ambiguous. The J call may be faulty, since TRBJ2-5 better matches the DNA end. Germline V gives CDR1 SGHAT, CDR2 FQNNGV. CDR3 length: 13 amino acids. The chain's CDR3 is CASGLVALETQYF. For the CDR3, the DNA is TGTGCCAGCGGCTTAGTGGCCCTAGAGACCCAGTACTTC.

This clonotype was seen more than once but under ten times. The chain combines TRBV6-1 with TRBJ1-2, with TRBD1 matching over 9 bases. The ends lost 6 bases at V and 0 bases at J; junction bases unmatched: 5. The CDR3 is 15 residues long. Germline V gives CDR1 MNHNS, CDR2 SASEGT. CDR3 sequence reads: CASRDRQGANYGYTF. The CDR3 coding sequence is TGTGCCAGCAGGGACCGACAGGGGGCTAACTATGGCTACACCTTC.

The rearrangement links TRBV28 to TRBJ1-4, with 9 bases matching TRBD1. V gave up 4 bases and J gave up 8 bases; unmatched junction bases: 11. Germline CDR1 and CDR2: MDHEN and SYDVKM. This CDR3 has 16 amino acids. The CDR3 is CASSSPSGTGIEKLFF. CDR3 nucleotides: TGTGCCAGCAGTTCCCCCTCCGGGACAGGGATAGAAAAACTGTTTTTT.

As to this clonotype: Given a much more abundant clone one base away, this may be a read error. No conserved phenylalanine or tryptophan ends this CDR3, so it is likely a read error. This chain joins TRBV11-3 and TRBJ2-7; D ambiguous. Germline V lookup: CDR1 SGHNT, CDR2 YENEEA. V was cut by 1 base and J by 6 bases, with 7 bases left in between. CDR3 size: 12 residues. CDR3 sequence (DNA): TGTGCCAGCAGCTTAGTCTGGTCCGAGCAGTACTCC. Amino acids: CASSLVWSEQYS.